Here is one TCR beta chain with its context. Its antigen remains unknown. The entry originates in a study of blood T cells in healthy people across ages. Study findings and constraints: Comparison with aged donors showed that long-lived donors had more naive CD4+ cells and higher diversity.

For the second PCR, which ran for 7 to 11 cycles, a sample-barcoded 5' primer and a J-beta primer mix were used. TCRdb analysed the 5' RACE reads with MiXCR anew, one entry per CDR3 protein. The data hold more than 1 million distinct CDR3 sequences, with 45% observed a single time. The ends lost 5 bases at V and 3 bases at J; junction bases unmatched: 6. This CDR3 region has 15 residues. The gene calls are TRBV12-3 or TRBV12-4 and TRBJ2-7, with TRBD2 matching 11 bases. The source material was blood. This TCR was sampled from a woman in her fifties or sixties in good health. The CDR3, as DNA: TGTGCCAGCAGTGGACTAGCGGGTCGAGACTACGAGCAGTACTTC. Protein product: CASSGLAGRDYEQYF.